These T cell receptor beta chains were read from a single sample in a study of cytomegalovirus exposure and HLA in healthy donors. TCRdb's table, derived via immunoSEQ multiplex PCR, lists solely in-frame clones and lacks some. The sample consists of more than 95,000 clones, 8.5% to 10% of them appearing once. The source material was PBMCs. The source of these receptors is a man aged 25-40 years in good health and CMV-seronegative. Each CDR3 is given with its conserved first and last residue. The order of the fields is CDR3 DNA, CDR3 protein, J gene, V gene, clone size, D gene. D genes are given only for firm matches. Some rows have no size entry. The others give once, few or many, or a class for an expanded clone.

CDR3 DNA: TGTGCCAGCAGTAGGGACAGCTACGAGCAGTACTTC
CDR3 protein: CASSRDSYEQYF
J gene: TRBJ2-7
V gene: TRBV2
clone size: few
D gene: TRBD1

CDR3 DNA: TGCAGTGCTAGAGATTCTTTCTCCCAGCATTTT
CDR3 protein: CSARDSFSQHF
J gene: TRBJ1-5
V gene: TRBV20-1
clone size: few
D gene: -

CDR3 DNA: TGCGCCAGCAGCCGACAAGCACTAGCGGGAGTAGGTAATGAGCAGTTCTTC
CDR3 protein: CASSRQALAGVGNEQFF
J gene: TRBJ2-1
V gene: TRBV4-1
clone size: -
D gene: TRBD2

CDR3 DNA: TGTGCTAGCACCCCCGGGGGAGGCGAGACCCAGTACTTC
CDR3 protein: CASTPGGGETQYF
J gene: TRBJ2-5
V gene: TRBV7-7
clone size: -
D gene: -

CDR3 DNA: TGTGCCAGCAGCCCGGCGGGACAGGGAAAAGAGACCCAGTACTTC
CDR3 protein: CASSPAGQGKETQYF
J gene: TRBJ2-5
V gene: TRBV5-6
clone size: few
D gene: TRBD1

CDR3 DNA: TGTGCCAGCAGCCCACAGGGGTCCGGGGAGACCCAGTACTTC
CDR3 protein: CASSPQGSGETQYF
J gene: TRBJ2-5
V gene: TRBV5-6
clone size: -
D gene: TRBD1

CDR3 DNA: TGTGCCAGTAGTGTTTATAGCGGGGGGGACACAGATACGCAGTATTTT
CDR3 protein: CASSVYSGGDTDTQYF
J gene: TRBJ2-3
V gene: TRBV19
clone size: -
D gene: TRBD2

CDR3 DNA: TGTGCCAGCTCACCAGAGGCCTCGGTGGTTGAGCCCCAGCATTTT
CDR3 protein: CASSPEASVVEPQHF
J gene: TRBJ1-5
V gene: TRBV18
clone size: -
D gene: -

CDR3 DNA: TGTGCCAGCAGTTACTCTGCAGGGGACACTGAAGCTTTCTTT
CDR3 protein: CASSYSAGDTEAFF
J gene: TRBJ1-1
V gene: TRBV6-5
clone size: -
D gene: -

CDR3 DNA: TGTGCCAGCAGTCCCTTGGGCAAACCCCAAGAGACCCAGTACTTC
CDR3 protein: CASSPLGKPQETQYF
J gene: TRBJ2-5
V gene: TRBV27
clone size: few
D gene: -

CDR3 DNA: TGTGCCAGCAGCTCGGGATTTAGCACAGATACGCAGTATTTT
CDR3 protein: CASSSGFSTDTQYF
J gene: TRBJ2-3
V gene: TRBV7-2
clone size: -
D gene: -